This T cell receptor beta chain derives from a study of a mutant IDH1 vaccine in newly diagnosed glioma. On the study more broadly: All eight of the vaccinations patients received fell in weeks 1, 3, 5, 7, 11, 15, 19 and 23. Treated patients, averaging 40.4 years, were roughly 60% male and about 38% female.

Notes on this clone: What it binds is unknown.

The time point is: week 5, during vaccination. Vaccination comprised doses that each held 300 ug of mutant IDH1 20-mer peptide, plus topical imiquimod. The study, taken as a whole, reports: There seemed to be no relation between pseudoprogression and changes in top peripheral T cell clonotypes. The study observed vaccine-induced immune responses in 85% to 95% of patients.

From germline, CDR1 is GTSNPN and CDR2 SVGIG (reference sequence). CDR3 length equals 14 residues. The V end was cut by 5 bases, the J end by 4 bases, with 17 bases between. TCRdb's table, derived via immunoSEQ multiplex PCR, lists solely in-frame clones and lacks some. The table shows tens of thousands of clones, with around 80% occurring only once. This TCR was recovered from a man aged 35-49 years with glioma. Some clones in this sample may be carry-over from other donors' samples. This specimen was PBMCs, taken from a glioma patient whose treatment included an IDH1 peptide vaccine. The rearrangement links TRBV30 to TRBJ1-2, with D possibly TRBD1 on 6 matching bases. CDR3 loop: CAWAGTQGPYGYTF. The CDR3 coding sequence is TGTGCCTGGGCCGGGACTCAGGGGCCCTATGGCTACACCTTC.